Listed here is a single T cell receptor (beta chain). Antigen unknown. CDR3 length: 15 residues. The germline V and J ends were trimmed by 2 bases and 6 bases, with 13 bases remaining between them. The germline gives CDR1 LGHNA, CDR2 YSLEER. Authors' analysis steps: Out-of-frame sequences were removed, leaving some 2 million distinct TCRbeta sequences. Profiling relied on immunoSEQ multiplex PCR, and the TCRdb table lists in-frame clones only, not all of them. Clone size and V and J calls were adopted from that table, with D and trimming inferred from the DNA. This sample has around 50,000 clones, with 80% to 90% found just once. The source of the sample is a study of memory CD4+ T cells and cytomegalovirus serostatus. The overall study: This sample comes from healthy Belgian adults, roughly nine CMV seropositive, some 22 seronegative.

Study outcomes and limitations: Suggested: most of the CMV-linked TCR signature lies in CD4+ memory cells.

The sort gate was single viable CD3+CD4+CD8-CD45RO+ cells for memory CD4+ T cells. After thawing, CD4+ T cells were positively selected. The clonotype originates from an adult in good health and CMV-seronegative. The sequencing input was memory CD4+ T cells from blood. This chain uses TRBV4-3 with TRBJ1-4; no firm D call. In DNA, the CDR3 is TGCGCCAGCAGCCAATCCTCGGGGAGGTATGAAAAACTGTTTTTT. It yields the protein CASSQSSGRYEKLFF.